The 28 T cell receptor beta chains reported below all come from one sample, sequenced in a study of T-cell reconstitution after alpha-beta-depleted transplantation in children. Unique molecular identifiers were incorporated when the TCRbeta library was constructed. Using its own MiXCR run on the PCR reads, TCRdb lists one record per CDR3 protein. Among about 690,000 distinct CDR3 sequences listed, around a sixth were seen once. The sample consisted of PBMCs from the stem cell graft donor, taken from the stem cell graft. These receptors were obtained from a human donor who donated a stem cell graft to a child with acute myeloid leukemia.

This clonotype has ten or more counts. The J gene is TRBJ2-1, the V gene TRBV5-4; 11 nucleotides align to TRBD2. The germline V gene encodes CDR1 SGHNT and CDR2 YYREEE (reference sequence). This CDR3 is 17 amino acids long. With V trimmed by 5 bases and J by 6 bases, 13 bases remained unmatched. This CDR3 is CASSSLVAGGPSNEQFF. CDR3 sequence (DNA): TGTGCCAGCAGTTCCCTCGTAGCGGGGGGGCCTAGCAATGAGCAGTTCTTC.

This clonotype was seen more than once but under ten times. The V call is TRBV10-3, the J call TRBJ1-1; 7 bases fit TRBD1. The V gene's germline CDR1 is ENHRY and CDR2 SYGVKD. Trimming took 4 bases from V and 0 from J; bases not matched to a gene: 14. The CDR3 consists of 18 residues. This CDR3 reads CAISVMGQGDFMNTEAFF. CDR3 nucleotide sequence: TGTGCCATCAGTGTAATGGGGCAGGGGGACTTCATGAACACTGAAGCTTTCTTT.

This clonotype turned up a few times. The J gene is TRBJ2-1, the V gene TRBV7-2; 7 bases match TRBD1. Germline V gene data show CDR1 as SGHTA and CDR2 as FQGNSA. CDR3 length equals 18 residues. V shed 0 bases and J 0 bases; nucleotides not matched to a gene: 8. As DNA, the CDR3 is TGTGCCAGCAGCTTAGCGGGAACTGGGGACAGCTCCTACAATGAGCAGTTCTTC. Residues: CASSLAGTGDSSYNEQFF.

This clonotype was detected ten times or more. CDR3 residues: CSAREGASGGRYEQFF. In DNA form, the CDR3 reads TGCAGTGCTAGAGAAGGAGCGAGCGGGGGGCGGTATGAGCAGTTCTTC. This chain links TRBV20-1 with TRBJ2-1; TRBD2 aligns across 9 bases. The CDR3 has 16 residues. Germline loops: CDR1 DFQATT, CDR2 SNEGSKA (reference sequence). J gave up 8 bases and V 0 bases, and 11 bases lay outside the gene matches.

This clonotype was found many times. V and J are TRBV20-1 and TRBJ1-2, with D perhaps TRBD1 (5 bases). Trimming took off 6 bases at V and 5 bases at J, with 16 bases between the two ends. Germline-derived CDR1 and CDR2 are DFQATT and SNEGSKA (reference sequence). CDR3 length equals 13 residues. CDR3 region: CSARFAAGYGYTF. DNA of the CDR3: TGCAGTGCCCGGTTTGCGGCAGGGTATGGCTACACCTTC.

This chain connects TRBV20-1 to TRBJ2-1; TRBD2 might be the D (6 bases). The CDR3 is 14 amino acids. Per germline, CDR1 DFQATT and CDR2 SNEGSKA (reference sequence). Trimming cost V 4 bases and J 3 bases, with 13 bases left between them. CDR3 region: CSAKRAGHYNEQFF. The CDR3 nucleotides read TGCAGTGCTAAGCGGGCGGGCCACTACAATGAGCAGTTCTTC.

This clonotype was found a few times. The chain is built from TRBV24-1 and TRBJ1-6, with 9 bases that match TRBD1. The germline CDR1 and CDR2 sequences are KGHDR and SFDVKD. The CDR3 runs 15 residues. After removal of 3 bases from V and 9 bases from J, the junction contained 5 bases not matched to a gene. As DNA, the CDR3 is TGTGCCACCAGTGATGGGACAGGGCCCGGTTCACCCCTCCACTTT. This translates into CATSDGTGPGSPLHF.

The chain employs TRBV9 and TRBJ2-3, with 14 nucleotides matching TRBD2. The J segment lost 4 bases and the V segment lost 0 bases, leaving 4 bases of the junction unmatched. This CDR3 is 17 amino acids long. Germline V lookup: CDR1 SGDLS, CDR2 YYNGEE. CDR3 DNA sequence: TGTGCCAGCAGCGTAGGACTAGCGGGGGGGTTGGCAGATACGCAGTATTTT. The encoded protein is CASSVGLAGGLADTQYF.

This clonotype was detected a few times. The chain employs TRBV28 and TRBJ2-5; tentatively, D is TRBD1 (5 bases). Trimming removed 11 bases at V and 0 bases at J, with 13 bases between. Germline lookup yields CDR1 MDHEN and CDR2 SYDVKM. This CDR3 is 13 amino acids long. The CDR3 DNA reads TGTGCCCTCTCACCAGGGAACCAAGAGACCCAGTACTTC. Residues: CALSPGNQETQYF.

The rearrangement uses TRBV9 and TRBJ2-7; 9 nucleotides align to TRBD1. CDR3 size: 16 residues. The germline V gene has CDR1 SGDLS and CDR2 YYNGEE. The V gene end was trimmed by 3 bases and the J gene end by 4 bases; junction bases not matched to a gene: 11. CDR3 bases: TGTGCCAGCAGCGCCAAACCGGGACAGGGAGATTACGAGCAGTACTTC. As protein: CASSAKPGQGDYEQYF.

This clonotype was counted only a few times. The genes are TRBV7-9 and TRBJ2-1; D is possibly TRBD2 (6 bases). Germline V gives CDR1 SEHNR, CDR2 FQNEAQ (reference sequence). The CDR3 extends over 14 amino acids. Trimming removed 2 bases from V and 10 bases from J, with 15 bases in between. The CDR3 spells CASSLRSGEREQFF. In DNA, the CDR3 is TGTGCCAGCAGCTTAAGGTCGGGGGAGAGAGAGCAGTTCTTC.

The chain employs TRBV20-1 and TRBJ2-5; D is possibly TRBD1 or TRBD2 (5 bases each). The germline gives CDR1 DFQATT, CDR2 SNEGSKA (reference sequence). V was shortened by 6 bases and J by 1 base, with 18 bases between the two germline ends. There are 15 residues in the CDR3. CDR3 in amino acids: CSAARGSPPQETQYF. CDR3 sequence (DNA): TGCAGTGCCGCGAGGGGCTCCCCTCCCCAAGAGACCCAGTACTTC.

This clonotype was recorded at least ten times. The CDR3: CASSSGRNTGELFF. DNA for the CDR3: TGCGCCAGCAGCTCCGGACGAAACACCGGGGAGCTGTTTTTT. The chain recombines TRBV5-1 with TRBJ2-2, with D unresolved. The V gene's germline CDR1 is SGHRS and CDR2 YFSETQ. The V end lost 3 bases, the J end lost 2 bases, and 8 bases lay between the germline ends. The CDR3 consists of 14 residues.

This rearrangement joins TRBV4-3 to TRBJ2-7, with TRBD2 as a possible D gene (5 bases). Germline values: CDR1 LGHNA, CDR2 YSLEER. Trimming removed 0 bases at V and 3 bases at J, with 12 bases between. The CDR3 consists of 15 residues. CDR3 sequence (DNA): TGCGCCAGCAGCCAAGAACCTTACAGCGGCTACGAGCAGTACTTC. Translated: CASSQEPYSGYEQYF.

This clonotype was seen at least ten times. The rearrangement links TRBV24-1 to TRBJ2-1, with TRBD1 matching 10 bases. Per the germline V gene, CDR1 is KGHDR and CDR2 is SFDVKD. The V gene end was trimmed by 2 bases and the J gene end by 5 bases; junction bases not matched to a gene: 11. The length of the CDR3 is 18 residues. CDR3 in DNA: TGTGCCACCAGTGATTCAGTTCGGGACAGGGGTATCCACAATGAGCAGTTCTTC. Its protein product is CATSDSVRDRGIHNEQFF.

The chain has TRBV12-3 or TRBV12-4 and TRBJ1-4; D gene unclear. This CDR3 is 14 amino acids long. Between the trimmed V and J ends, which lost 7 bases and 3 bases, there was a span of 12 bases. CDR3 bases: TGTGCCAGCAACCCCGACGGCCCTAATGAAAAACTGTTTTTT. This sequence encodes CASNPDGPNEKLFF.

This clonotype showed up many times. This rearrangement joins TRBV15 to TRBJ1-1, with a tentative D call TRBD1 (5 bases). The V end was cut by 0 bases, the J end by 0 bases, with 8 bases between. CDR1 is LNHNV and CDR2 is YYDKDF in the germline V gene (reference sequence). This CDR3 spans 15 amino acids. CDR3 bases: TGTGCCACCAGCAGAGAATTGACAGTGAACACTGAAGCTTTCTTT. Protein sequence: CATSRELTVNTEAFF.

The chain recombines TRBV5-1 with TRBJ2-2; TRBD2 might be the D (5 bases). Trimming took off 0 bases at V and 4 bases at J, with 16 bases between the two ends. The CDR3 length is 17 residues. The germline V gene encodes CDR1 SGHRS and CDR2 YFSETQ. The CDR3 DNA follows: TGCGCCAGCAGCTTGGAGGTAAAGCGAGGACTCACCGGGGAGCTGTTTTTT. This translates into CASSLEVKRGLTGELFF.

V is TRBV5-5 and J is TRBJ1-5, with D hard to call. Germline V gene sequence: CDR1 SGHKS, CDR2 YYEKEE (reference sequence). Trimming took 2 bases from V and 8 from J, leaving 17 bases between them. This CDR3 is 15 amino acids long. The CDR3 protein is CASSLLLRREEPQHF. CDR3 coding DNA: TGTGCCAGCAGCTTATTACTCCGGAGGGAGGAGCCCCAGCATTTT.

This clonotype was detected many times. The chain joins TRBV20-1 to TRBJ2-7; 12 nucleotides match TRBD2. Germline V CDR1 and CDR2: DFQATT, SNEGSKA (reference sequence). V lost 5 bases, J lost 3 bases, and 5 bases stayed unmatched. This CDR3 region has 14 residues. The CDR3 bases are TGCAGTGCTCGACTAGCGGGGGATCTCTACGAGCAGTACGTC. Translated: CSARLAGDLYEQYV.

This clonotype was detected a few times. The chain is built from TRBV13 and TRBJ2-3, with 16 positions matching TRBD2. CDR1 is PRHDT, CDR2 FYEKMQ, per germline (reference sequence). J lost 3 bases, V lost 5 bases, and 17 bases had no gene match. The CDR3 sequence is 21 residues long. DNA of the CDR3: TGTGCCAGCAGCGTAGTTGGAACCGGGACTAGCGGGGGGGCAGTTACAGATACGCAGTATTTT. This codes for CASSVVGTGTSGGAVTDTQYF.

Only a few counts were recorded for this clonotype. V usage is TRBV6-5 and J usage is TRBJ2-3, with 7 bases aligning to TRBD2. Germline trimming cut 3 bases from V and 1 base from J; bases unmatched to any gene: 7. The germline V gene has CDR1 MNHEY and CDR2 SVGAGI. The CDR3 has 16 amino acids. In nucleotides, the CDR3 is TGTGCCAGCAGTTATTGGCGGGGGTCGGGCACAGATACGCAGTATTTT. It translates to CASSYWRGSGTDTQYF.

The rearrangement joins TRBV20-1 to TRBJ2-5, with 7 bases lining up with TRBD2. CDR1 is DFQATT, CDR2 SNEGSKA, per germline (reference sequence). The CDR3 has 15 amino acids. Trimming cost V 3 bases and J 1 base; bases outside gene matches: 8. CDR3 nucleotide sequence: TGCAGTGCTAGTAGACCGGCTAGCGGCCAAGAGACCCAGTACTTC. Amino acids: CSASRPASGQETQYF.

This clonotype was seen ten or more times. The chain recombines TRBV29-1 with TRBJ2-3; D gene ambiguous. V was clipped by 4 bases and J by 6 bases, with 5 bases between them. The CDR3 has 10 amino acids. Germline loops: CDR1 SQVTM, CDR2 ANQGSEA. The CDR3 here is CSVVVDTQYF. In DNA, the CDR3 is TGCAGCGTTGTCGTGGATACGCAGTATTTT.

This clonotype was picked up many times. The chain couples TRBV25-1 to TRBJ2-1; D remains unclear. The germline V gene has CDR1 MGHDK and CDR2 SYGVNS. The length of the CDR3 is 17 residues. V was clipped by 3 bases and J by 0 bases, with 15 bases between them. Here the CDR3 reads CASSDTDTRSSYNEQFF. CDR3 nucleotides: TGTGCCAGCAGTGATACAGACACCCGGAGCTCCTACAATGAGCAGTTCTTC.

This clonotype was counted only a few times. The rearrangement joins TRBV4-3 to TRBJ2-1; TRBD1 matches 7 bases. V trimming: 1 base; J trimming: 7 bases; junction bases outside the gene matches: 4. The germline gives CDR1 LGHNA, CDR2 YSLEER. The length of the CDR3 is 14 residues. The CDR3 coding sequence is TGCGCCAGCAGCCAAGGTCCGGGACAGAATGAGCAGTTCTTC. It is translated as CASSQGPGQNEQFF.

Only a few counts were recorded for this clonotype. The rearrangement uses TRBV12-3 or TRBV12-4 and TRBJ2-7; the D call may be TRBD1 or TRBD2 (5 bases each). The CDR3 is 15 amino acids. V shed 2 bases and J shed 0 bases, with 11 bases lying between them. For the CDR3, the DNA is TGTGCCAGCAGTTTAAGGGGAGTGTTCTCCTACGAGCAGTACTTC. It codes for CASSLRGVFSYEQYF.

The V call is TRBV5-1, the J call TRBJ1-1; no reliable D call. Germline CDR1 is SGHRS and CDR2 is YFSETQ. This CDR3 region has 15 residues. V shed 9 bases and J shed 0 bases, with 18 bases lying between them. The CDR3 is CAIPSRAIMNTEAFF. The DNA of the CDR3 is TGCGCCATCCCATCTAGGGCTATAATGAACACTGAAGCTTTCTTT. The full variable domain, in which reference TRBV5-1 and TRBJ1-1 provide the parts outside the CDR3, is KAGVTQTPRYLIKTRGQQVTLSCSPISGHRSVSWYQQTPGQGLQFLFEYFSETQRNKGNFPGRFSGRQFSNSRSEMNVSTLELGDSALYLCAIPSRAIMNTEAFFGQGTRLTVV.